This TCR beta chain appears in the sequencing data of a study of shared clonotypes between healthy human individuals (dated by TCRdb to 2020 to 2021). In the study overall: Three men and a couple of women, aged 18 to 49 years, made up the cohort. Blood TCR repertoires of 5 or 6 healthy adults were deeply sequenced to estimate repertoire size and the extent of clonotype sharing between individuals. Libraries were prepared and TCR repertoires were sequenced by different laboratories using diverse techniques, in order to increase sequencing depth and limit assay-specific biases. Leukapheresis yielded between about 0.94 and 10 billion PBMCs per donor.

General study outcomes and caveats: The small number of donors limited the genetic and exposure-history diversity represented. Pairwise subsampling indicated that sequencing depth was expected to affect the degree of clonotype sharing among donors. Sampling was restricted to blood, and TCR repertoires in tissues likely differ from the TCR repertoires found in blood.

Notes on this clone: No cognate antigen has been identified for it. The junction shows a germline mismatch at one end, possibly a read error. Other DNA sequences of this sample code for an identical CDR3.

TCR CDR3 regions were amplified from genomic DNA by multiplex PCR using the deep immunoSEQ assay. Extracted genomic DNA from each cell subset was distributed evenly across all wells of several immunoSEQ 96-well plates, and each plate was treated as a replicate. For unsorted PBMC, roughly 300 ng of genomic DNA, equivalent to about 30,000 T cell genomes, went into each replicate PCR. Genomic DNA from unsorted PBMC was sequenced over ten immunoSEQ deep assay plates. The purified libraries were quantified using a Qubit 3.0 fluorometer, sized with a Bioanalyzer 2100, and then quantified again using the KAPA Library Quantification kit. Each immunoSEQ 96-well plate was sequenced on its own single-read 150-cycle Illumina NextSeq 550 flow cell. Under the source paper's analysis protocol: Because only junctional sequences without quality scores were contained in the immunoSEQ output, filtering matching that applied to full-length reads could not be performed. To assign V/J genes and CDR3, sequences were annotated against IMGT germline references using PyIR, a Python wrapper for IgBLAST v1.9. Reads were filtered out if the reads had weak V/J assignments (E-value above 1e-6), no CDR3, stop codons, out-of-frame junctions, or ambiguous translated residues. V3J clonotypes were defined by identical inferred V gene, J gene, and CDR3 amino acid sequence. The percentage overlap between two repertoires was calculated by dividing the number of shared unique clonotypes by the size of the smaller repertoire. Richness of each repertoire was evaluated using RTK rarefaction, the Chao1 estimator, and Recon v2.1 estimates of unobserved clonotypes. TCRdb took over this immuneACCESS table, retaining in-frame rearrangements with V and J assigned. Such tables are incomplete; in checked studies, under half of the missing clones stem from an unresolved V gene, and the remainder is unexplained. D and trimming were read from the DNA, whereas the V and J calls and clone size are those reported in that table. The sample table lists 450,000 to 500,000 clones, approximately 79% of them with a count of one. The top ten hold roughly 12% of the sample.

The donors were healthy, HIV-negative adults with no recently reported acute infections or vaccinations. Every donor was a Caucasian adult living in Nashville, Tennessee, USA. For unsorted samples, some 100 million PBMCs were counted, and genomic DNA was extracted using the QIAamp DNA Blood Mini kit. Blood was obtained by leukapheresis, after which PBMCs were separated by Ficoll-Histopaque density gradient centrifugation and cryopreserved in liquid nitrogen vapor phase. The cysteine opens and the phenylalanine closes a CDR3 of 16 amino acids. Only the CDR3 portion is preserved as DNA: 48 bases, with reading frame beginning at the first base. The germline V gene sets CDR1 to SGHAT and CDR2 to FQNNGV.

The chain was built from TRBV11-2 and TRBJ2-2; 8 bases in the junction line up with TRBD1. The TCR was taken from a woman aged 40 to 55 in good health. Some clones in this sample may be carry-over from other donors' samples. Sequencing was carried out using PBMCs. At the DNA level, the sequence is TGTGCCAGCAGCACAGGACAGGGAACGAACACAGGGGAGCTGTTTTTT. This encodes CASSTGQGTNTGELFF.